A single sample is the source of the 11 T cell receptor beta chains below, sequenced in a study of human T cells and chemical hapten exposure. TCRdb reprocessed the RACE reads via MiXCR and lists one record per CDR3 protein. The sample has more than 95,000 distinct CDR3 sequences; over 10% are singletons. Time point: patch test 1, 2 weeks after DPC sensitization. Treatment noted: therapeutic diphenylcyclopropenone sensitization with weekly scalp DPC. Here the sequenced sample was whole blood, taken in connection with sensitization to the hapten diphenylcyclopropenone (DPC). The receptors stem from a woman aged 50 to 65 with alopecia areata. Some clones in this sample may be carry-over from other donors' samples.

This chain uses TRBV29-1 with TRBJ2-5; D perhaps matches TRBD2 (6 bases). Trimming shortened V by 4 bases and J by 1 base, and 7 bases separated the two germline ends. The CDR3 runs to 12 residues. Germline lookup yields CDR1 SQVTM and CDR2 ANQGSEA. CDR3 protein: CSVGGVQETQYF. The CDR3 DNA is TGCAGCGTTGGGGGGGTCCAAGAGACCCAGTACTTC.

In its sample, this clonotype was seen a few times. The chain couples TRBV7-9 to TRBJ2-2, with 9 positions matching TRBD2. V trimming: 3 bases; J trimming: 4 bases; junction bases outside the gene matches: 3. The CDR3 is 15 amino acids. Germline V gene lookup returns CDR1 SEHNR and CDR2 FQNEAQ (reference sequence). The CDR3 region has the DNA TGTGCCAGCAGCTTCCTAGCGGGGCTCACCGGGGAGCTGTTTTTT. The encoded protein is CASSFLAGLTGELFF.

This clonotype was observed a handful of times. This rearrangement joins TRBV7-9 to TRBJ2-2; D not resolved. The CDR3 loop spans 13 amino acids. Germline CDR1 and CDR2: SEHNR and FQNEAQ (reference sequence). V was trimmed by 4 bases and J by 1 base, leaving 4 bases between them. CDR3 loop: CASSWGNTGELFF. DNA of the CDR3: TGTGCCAGCAGCTGGGGGAACACCGGGGAGCTGTTTTTT. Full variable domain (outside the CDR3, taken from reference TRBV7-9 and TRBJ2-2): DTGVSQNPRHKITKRGQNVTFRCDPISEHNRLYWYRQTLGQGPEFLTYFQNEAQLEKSRLLSDRFSAERPKGSFSTLEIQRTEQGDSAMYLCASSWGNTGELFFGEGSRLTVL.

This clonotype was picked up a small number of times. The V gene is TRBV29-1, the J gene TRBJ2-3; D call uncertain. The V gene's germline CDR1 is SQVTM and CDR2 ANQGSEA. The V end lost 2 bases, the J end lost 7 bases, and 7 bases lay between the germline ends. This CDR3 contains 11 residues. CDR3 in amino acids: CSVEILYTQYF. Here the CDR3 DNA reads TGCAGCGTTGAAATTCTTTATACGCAGTATTTT.

As DNA, the CDR3 is TGTGCCAGCAGTCTTTCCTTCTCTGGAAACACCATATATTTT. Amino acids: CASSLSFSGNTIYF. V gene TRBV6-5 combines with J gene TRBJ1-3, with D unclear. Germline CDR1 MNHEY, CDR2 SVGAGI. The CDR3 extends over 14 amino acids. V lost 5 bases to trimming and J lost 0 bases, with 8 bases between them.

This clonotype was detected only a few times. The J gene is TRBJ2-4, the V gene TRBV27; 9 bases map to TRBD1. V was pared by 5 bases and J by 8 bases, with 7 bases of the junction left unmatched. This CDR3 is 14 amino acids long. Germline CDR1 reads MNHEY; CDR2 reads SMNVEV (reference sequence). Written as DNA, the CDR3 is TGTGCCAGCAGTCCTACCGGGACAGGGCACATTCAGTACTTC. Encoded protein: CASSPTGTGHIQYF.

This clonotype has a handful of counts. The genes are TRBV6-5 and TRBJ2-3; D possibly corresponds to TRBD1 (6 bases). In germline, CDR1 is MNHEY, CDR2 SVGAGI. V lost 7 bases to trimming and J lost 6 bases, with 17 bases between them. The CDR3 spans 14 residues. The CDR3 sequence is CASMEGGVKDTQYF. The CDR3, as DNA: TGTGCCAGCATGGAAGGGGGTGTTAAGGATACGCAGTATTTT.

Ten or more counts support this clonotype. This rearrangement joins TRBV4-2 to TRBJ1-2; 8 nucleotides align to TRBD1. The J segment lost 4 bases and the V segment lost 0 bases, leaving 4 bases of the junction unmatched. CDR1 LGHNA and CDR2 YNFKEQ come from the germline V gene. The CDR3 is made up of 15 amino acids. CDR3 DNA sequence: TGTGCCAGCAGCCAAGAGGGACAGGCAGTCTATGGCTACACCTTC. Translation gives CASSQEGQAVYGYTF.

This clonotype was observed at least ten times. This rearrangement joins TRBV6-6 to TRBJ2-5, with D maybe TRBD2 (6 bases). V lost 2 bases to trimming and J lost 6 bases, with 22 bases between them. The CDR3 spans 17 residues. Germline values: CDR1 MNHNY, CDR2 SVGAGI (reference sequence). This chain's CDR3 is CASSYPPWRQAGKTQYF. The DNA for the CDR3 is TGTGCCAGCAGTTACCCCCCATGGCGCCAGGCGGGAAAGACCCAGTACTTC.

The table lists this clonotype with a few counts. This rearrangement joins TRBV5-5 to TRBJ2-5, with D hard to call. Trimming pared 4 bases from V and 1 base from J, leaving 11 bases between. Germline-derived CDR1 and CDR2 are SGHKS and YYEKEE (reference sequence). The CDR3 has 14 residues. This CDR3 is CASSTLVVQETQYF. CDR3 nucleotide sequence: TGTGCCAGCAGCACCCTCGTCGTCCAAGAGACCCAGTACTTC.

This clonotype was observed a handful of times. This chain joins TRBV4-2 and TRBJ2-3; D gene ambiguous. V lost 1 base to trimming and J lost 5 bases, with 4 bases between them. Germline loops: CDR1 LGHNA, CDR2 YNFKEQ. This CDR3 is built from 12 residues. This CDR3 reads CASSQVQDTQYF. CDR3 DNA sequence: TGTGCCAGCAGCCAAGTGCAAGATACGCAGTATTTT.